The 4 T cell receptor beta chains reported below all come from one sample, sequenced in a study of preoperative IRX-2 immunotherapy in early breast cancer. Stated treatment: preoperative locoregional IRX-2 cytokine immunotherapy. Clones were sequenced by immunoSEQ multiplex PCR, and TCRdb holds only the in-frame ones, with some missing. The sample lists 35,000 to 40,000 clones, 80% to 90% occurring once. Sequencing was performed on lymph node tissue, taken after IRX-2 immunotherapy. These receptors were collected from a human donor with breast cancer.

This chain links TRBV19 with TRBJ1-5; D not resolved. V was pared by 5 bases and J by 6 bases, with 11 bases between. Germline CDR1 reads LNHDA; CDR2 reads SQIVND (reference sequence). The CDR3 has 13 amino acids. The CDR3 nucleotides read TGTGCCAGTAGTGTGGCCGTATCTCAGCCCCAGCATTTT. The encoded protein is CASSVAVSQPQHF.

A few counts support this clone. The chain links TRBV11-3 to TRBJ1-6; 9 nucleotides align to TRBD1. The CDR3 runs 15 residues. V lost 5 bases, J lost 8 bases, and 7 bases stayed unmatched. CDR1 is SGHNT, CDR2 YENEEA, per germline. CDR3 sequence: CASSIRDRAYSPLHF. The CDR3 region has the DNA TGTGCCAGCAGCATCCGGGACAGGGCATATTCACCCCTCCACTTT. Full variable domain (rest looked up from reference TRBV11-3 and TRBJ1-6): EAGVVQSPRYKIIEKKQPVAFWCNPISGHNTLYWYLQNLGQGPELLIRYENEEAVDDSQLPKDRFSAERLKGVDSTLKIQPAELGDSAVYLCASSIRDRAYSPLHFGNGTRLTVT.

The rearrangement uses TRBV19 and TRBJ2-1, with D hard to call. The CDR3 covers 15 residues. Germline V gene sequence: CDR1 LNHDA, CDR2 SQIVND (reference sequence). Trimming shortened V by 5 bases and J by 4 bases, and 15 bases separated the two germline ends. CDR3 in amino acids: CASSVSDLGYNEQFF. CDR3 DNA sequence: TGTGCCAGTAGTGTATCCGATTTGGGATACAATGAGCAGTTCTTC.

The V and J genes are TRBV29-1 and TRBJ2-7; tentatively, D is TRBD2 (6 bases). The CDR3 has 14 amino acids. The V end lost 0 bases, the J end lost 0 bases, and 9 bases lay between the germline ends. Per germline, CDR1 SQVTM and CDR2 ANQGSEA. The CDR3 DNA sequence: TGCAGCGTTGAAGAAGCGGGTAGCTCCTACGAGCAGTACTTC. It yields the protein CSVEEAGSSYEQYF.